This T cell receptor beta chain appears in the sequencing data of a study of regulatory T cells in long-lasting Graves disease. General study findings and limits: Sharing of public clonotypes was greater in persistent patients (around 3,000) than in new patients (around 1,000). It was in persistent disease that TRBV28, TRBJ1-2 and TRBJ2-5 were favored.

Germline loops: CDR1 MDHEN, CDR2 SYDVKM. Trimming cost V 3 bases and J 1 base, with 12 bases left between them. This CDR3 is built from 15 residues. This clonotype was counted only a few times. Its antigen is not identified. Time point specified: persistent/refractory GD, antithyroid drugs over 5 years with positive TRAb. The TCR library used RNA extracted from PBMCs. Arm-PCR of CDR3 regions with iRepertoire HTBI primers generated TCR beta libraries. A single record per CDR3 protein comes from TCRdb applying MiXCR to the multiplex PCR reads. The table lists about 470,000 distinct CDR3 sequences, under 25% of them singletons, with more than 6% in the top ten.

The V gene is TRBV28, the J gene TRBJ1-1; D perhaps matches TRBD1 (5 bases). This sample comprised peripheral blood mononuclear cells (PBMCs), obtained when the disease was refractory, from a patient treated with antithyroid drugs. The clonotype was recovered from a female donor with Graves disease. The DNA for the CDR3 is TGTGCCAGCAGTTTCGTATTGGGGACGAACACTGAAGCTTTCTTT. The encoded protein is CASSFVLGTNTEAFF.